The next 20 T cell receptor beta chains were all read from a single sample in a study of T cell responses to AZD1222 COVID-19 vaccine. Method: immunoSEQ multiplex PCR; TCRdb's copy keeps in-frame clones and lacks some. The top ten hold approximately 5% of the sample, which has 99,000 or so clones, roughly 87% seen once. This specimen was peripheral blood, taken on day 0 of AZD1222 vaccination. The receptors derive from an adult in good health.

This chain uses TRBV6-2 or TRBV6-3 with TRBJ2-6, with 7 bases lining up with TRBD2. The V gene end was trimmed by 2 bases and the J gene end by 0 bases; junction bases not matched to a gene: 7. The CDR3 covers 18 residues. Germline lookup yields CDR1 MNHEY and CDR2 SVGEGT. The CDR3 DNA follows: TGTGCCAGCAGTTACGGCGGGGGACCGTTCTCTGGGGCCAACGTCCTGACTTTC. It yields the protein CASSYGGGPFSGANVLTF.

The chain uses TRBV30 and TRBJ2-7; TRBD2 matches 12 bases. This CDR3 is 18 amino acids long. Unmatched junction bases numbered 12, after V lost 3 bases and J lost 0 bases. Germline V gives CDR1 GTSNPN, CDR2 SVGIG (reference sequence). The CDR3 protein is CAWRPPRSSGGASYEQYF. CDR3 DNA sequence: TGTGCCTGGAGACCCCCTCGATCTAGCGGGGGGGCCTCCTACGAGCAGTACTTC.

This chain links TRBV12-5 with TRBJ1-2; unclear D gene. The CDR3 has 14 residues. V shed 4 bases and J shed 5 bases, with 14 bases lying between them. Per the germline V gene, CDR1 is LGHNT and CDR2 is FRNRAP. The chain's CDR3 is CASGSPVMGYGYTF. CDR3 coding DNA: TGTGCTAGTGGTTCCCCGGTTATGGGTTATGGCTACACCTTC. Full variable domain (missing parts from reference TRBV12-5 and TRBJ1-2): DARVTQTPRHKVTEMGQEVTMRCQPILGHNTVFWYRQTMMQGLELLAYFRNRAPLDDSGMPKDRFSAEMPDATLATLKIQPSEPRDSAVYFCASGSPVMGYGYTFGSGTRLTVV.

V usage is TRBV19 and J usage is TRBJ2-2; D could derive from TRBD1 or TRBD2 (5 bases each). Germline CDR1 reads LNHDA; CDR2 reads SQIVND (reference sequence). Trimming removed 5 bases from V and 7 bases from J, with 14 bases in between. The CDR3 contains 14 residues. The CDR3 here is CASSPAGGIGELFF. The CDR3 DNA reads TGTGCCAGTAGTCCGGCTGGGGGAATCGGGGAGCTGTTTTTT.

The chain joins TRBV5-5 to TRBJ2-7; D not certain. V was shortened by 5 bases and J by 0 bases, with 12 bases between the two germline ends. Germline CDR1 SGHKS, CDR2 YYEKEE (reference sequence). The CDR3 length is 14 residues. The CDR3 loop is CASSRTDLSYEQYF. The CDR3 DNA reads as TGTGCCAGCAGTCGGACGGACCTCTCCTACGAGCAGTACTTC.

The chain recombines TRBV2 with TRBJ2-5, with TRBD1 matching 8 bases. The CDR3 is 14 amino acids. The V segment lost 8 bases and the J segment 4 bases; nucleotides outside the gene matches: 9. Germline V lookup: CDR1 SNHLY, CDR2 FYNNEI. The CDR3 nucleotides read TGTGCCAGCCAGGGACAGGCCGGCGGAGAGACCCAGTACTTC. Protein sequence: CASQGQAGGETQYF. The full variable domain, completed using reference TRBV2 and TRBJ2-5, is EPEVTQTPSHQVTQMGQEVILRCVPISNHLYFYWYRQILGQKVEFLVSFYNNEISEKSEIFDDQFSVERPDGSNFTLKIRSTKLEDSAMYFCASQGQAGGETQYFGPGTRLLVL.

CDR3 sequence: CASSPLVAQYF. The CDR3 DNA sequence: TGTGCCAGCAGCCCTCTTGTGGCCCAGTACTTC. V gene TRBV7-6 combines with J gene TRBJ2-5; D unresolved. Trimming removed 5 bases at V and 9 bases at J, with 10 bases between. The CDR3 spans 11 residues. The germline V gene encodes CDR1 SGHVS and CDR2 FNYEAQ.

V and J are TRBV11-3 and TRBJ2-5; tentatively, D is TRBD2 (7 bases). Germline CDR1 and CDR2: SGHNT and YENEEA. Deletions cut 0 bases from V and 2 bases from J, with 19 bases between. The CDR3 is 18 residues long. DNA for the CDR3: TGTGCCAGCAGCTTAGAGGGGGGGCCCCGACGGGAGCAAGAGACCCAGTACTTC. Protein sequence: CASSLEGGPRREQETQYF. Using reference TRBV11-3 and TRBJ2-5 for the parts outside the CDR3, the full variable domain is EAGVVQSPRYKIIEKKQPVAFWCNPISGHNTLYWYLQNLGQGPELLIRYENEEAVDDSQLPKDRFSAERLKGVDSTLKIQPAELGDSAVYLCASSLEGGPRREQETQYFGPGTRLLVL.

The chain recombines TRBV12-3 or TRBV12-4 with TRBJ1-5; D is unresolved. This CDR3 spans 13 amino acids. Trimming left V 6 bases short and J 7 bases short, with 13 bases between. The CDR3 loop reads CASSHSGRQPQHF. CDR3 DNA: TGTGCCAGCAGCCACAGTGGGCGGCAGCCCCAGCATTTT.

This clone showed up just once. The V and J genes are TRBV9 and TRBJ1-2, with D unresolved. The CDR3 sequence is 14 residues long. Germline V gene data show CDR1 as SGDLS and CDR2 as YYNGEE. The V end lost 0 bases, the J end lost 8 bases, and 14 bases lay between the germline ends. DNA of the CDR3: TGTGCCAGCAGCGTAGCCCCGACTTTGGGGGGCTACACCTTC. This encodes CASSVAPTLGGYTF.

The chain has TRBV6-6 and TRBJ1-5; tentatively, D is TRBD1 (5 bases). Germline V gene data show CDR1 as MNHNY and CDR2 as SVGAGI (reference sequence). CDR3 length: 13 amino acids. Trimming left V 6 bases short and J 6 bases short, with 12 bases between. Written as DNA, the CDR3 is TGTGCCAGCAGACCGGGGGTGATTCAGCCCCAGCATTTT. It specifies CASRPGVIQPQHF.

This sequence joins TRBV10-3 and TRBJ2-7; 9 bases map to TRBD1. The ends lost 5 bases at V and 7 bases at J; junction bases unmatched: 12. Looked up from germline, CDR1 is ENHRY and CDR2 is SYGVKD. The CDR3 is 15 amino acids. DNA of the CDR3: TGTGCCATCAGTAACCCGGGACAGGGTAATAGGGAGCAGTACTTC. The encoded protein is CAISNPGQGNREQYF.

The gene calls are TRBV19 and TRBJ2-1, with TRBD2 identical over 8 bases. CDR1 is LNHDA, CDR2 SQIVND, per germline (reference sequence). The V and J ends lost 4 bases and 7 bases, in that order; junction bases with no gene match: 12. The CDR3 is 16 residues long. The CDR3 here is CASSKALSGGINEQFF. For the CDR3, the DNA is TGTGCCAGTAGTAAAGCCCTATCGGGGGGGATAAATGAGCAGTTCTTC.

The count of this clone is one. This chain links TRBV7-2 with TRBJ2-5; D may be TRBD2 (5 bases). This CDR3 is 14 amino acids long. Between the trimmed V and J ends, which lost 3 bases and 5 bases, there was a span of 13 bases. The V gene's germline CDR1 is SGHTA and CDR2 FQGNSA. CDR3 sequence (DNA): TGTGCCAGCAGCTTTGGACTCCCCGCGGAGACCCAGTACTTC. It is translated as CASSFGLPAETQYF.

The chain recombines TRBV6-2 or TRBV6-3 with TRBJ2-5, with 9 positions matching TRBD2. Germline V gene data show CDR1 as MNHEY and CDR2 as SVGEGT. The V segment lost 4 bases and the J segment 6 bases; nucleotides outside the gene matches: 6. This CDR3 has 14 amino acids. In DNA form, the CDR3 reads TGTGCCAGCAGTTTGCGGGGGGGCCGAAAGACCCAGTACTTC. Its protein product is CASSLRGGRKTQYF.

CDR3 sequence reads: CASSRTGDFYGYTF. The CDR3 region has the DNA TGTGCCAGCAGTCGGACAGGGGATTTCTATGGCTACACCTTC. The chain carries TRBV2 and TRBJ1-2; 9 nucleotides agree with TRBD1. Trimming took 5 bases from V and 4 from J; bases not matched to a gene: 5. Per germline, CDR1 SNHLY and CDR2 FYNNEI. The CDR3 is 14 residues long.

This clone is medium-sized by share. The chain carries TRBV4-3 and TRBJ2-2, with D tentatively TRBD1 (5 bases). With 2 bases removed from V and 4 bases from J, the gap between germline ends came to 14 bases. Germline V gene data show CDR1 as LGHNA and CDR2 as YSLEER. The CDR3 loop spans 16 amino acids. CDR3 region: CASSQTDQGRTGELFF. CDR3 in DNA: TGCGCCAGCAGCCAAACCGACCAGGGTCGCACCGGGGAGCTGTTTTTT.

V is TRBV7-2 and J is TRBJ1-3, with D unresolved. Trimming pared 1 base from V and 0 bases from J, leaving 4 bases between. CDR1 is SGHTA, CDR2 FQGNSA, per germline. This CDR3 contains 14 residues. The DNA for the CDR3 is TGTGCCAGCAGCTTAGGGTACTCTGGAAACACCATATATTTT. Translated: CASSLGYSGNTIYF.

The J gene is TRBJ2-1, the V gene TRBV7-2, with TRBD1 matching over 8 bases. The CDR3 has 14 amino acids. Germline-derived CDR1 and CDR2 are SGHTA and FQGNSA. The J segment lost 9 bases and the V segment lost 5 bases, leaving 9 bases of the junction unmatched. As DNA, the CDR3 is TGTGCCAGCAGCACTGGACAGGGCCGCGGTGAGCAGTTCTTC. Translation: CASSTGQGRGEQFF.

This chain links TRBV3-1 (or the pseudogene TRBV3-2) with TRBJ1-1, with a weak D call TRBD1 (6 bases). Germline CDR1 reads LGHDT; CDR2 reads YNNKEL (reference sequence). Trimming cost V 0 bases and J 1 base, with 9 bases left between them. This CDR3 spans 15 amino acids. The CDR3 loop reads CASSQDPQGNTEAFF. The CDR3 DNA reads TGTGCCAGCAGCCAAGACCCACAGGGGAACACTGAAGCTTTCTTT.